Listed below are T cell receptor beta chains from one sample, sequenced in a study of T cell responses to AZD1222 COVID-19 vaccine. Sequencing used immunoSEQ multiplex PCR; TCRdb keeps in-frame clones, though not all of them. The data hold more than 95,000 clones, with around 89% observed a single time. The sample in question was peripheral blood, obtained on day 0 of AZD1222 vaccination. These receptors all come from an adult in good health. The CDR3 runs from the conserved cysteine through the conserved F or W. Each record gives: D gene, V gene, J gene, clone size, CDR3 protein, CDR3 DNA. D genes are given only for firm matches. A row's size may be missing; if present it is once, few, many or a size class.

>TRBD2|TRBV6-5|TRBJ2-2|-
CASTGLADRTGELFF
TGTGCCAGCACTGGACTAGCGGACCGGACCGGGGAGCTGTTTTTT
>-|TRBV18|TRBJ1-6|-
CASSREGRDNSPLHF
TGTGCCAGCTCACGGGAGGGGCGAGATAATTCACCCCTCCACTTT
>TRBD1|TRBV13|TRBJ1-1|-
CASSWRGRVDSNTEAFF
TGTGCCAGCAGCTGGAGGGGGCGGGTGGACTCGAACACTGAAGCTTTCTTT
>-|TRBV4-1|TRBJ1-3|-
CASSPIPAGRGNTIYF
TGCGCCAGCAGCCCGATCCCCGCGGGCAGGGGAAACACCATATATTTT
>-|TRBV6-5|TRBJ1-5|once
CASSYGGRQPQHF
TGTGCCAGCAGTTACGGGGGTCGGCAGCCCCAGCATTTT
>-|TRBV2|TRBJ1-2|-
CASSPDYGYTF
TGTGCCAGCAGTCCGGACTATGGCTACACCTTC
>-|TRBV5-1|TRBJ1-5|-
CASSLEGLGFSNQPQHF
TGCGCCAGCAGCTTGGAGGGCCTGGGTTTTAGCAATCAGCCCCAGCATTTT
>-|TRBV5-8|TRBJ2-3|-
CASSLYLRGAGTDTQYF
TGTGCCAGCAGCTTGTATCTTCGGGGGGCGGGCACAGATACGCAGTATTTT
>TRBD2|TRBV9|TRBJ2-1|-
CASSESPSGGYGYNEQFF
TGTGCCAGCAGCGAGTCCCCTAGCGGGGGGTATGGCTACAATGAGCAGTTCTTC
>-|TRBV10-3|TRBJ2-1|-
CATGGVNEQFF
TGTGCCACCGGAGGGGTCAATGAGCAGTTCTTC
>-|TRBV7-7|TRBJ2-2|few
CASSPNAGFGGRELFF
TGTGCTAGCAGCCCGAACGCCGGTTTTGGGGGCCGGGAGCTGTTTTTT
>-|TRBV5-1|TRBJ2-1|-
CASSLDSYNEQFF
TGCGCCAGCAGCTTGGACTCCTACAATGAGCAGTTCTTC
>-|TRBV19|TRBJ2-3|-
CASSSWGGRADTQYF
TGTGCCAGTAGTAGTTGGGGGGGCCGCGCAGATACGCAGTATTTT
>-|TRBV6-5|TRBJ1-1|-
CASSRQGNTEAFF
TGTGCCAGCAGTAGGCAGGGGAACACTGAAGCTTTCTTT
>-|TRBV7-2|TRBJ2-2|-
CASTLLRTGELFF
TGTGCCAGCACCCTACTACGGACCGGGGAGCTGTTTTTT
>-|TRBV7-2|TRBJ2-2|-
CASSFGIGELFF
TGTGCCAGCAGCTTTGGGATCGGGGAGCTGTTTTTT
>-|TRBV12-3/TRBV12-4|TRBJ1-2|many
CASSFRRADGYTF
TGTGCCAGCAGTTTCCGCAGGGCCGATGGCTACACCTTC
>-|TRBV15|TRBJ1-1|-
CATSRVTGMREAFF
TGTGCCACCAGCAGAGTTACAGGGATGCGTGAAGCTTTCTTT
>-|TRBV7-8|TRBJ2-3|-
CASSLPLASDTQYF
TGTGCCAGCAGCTTACCCCTAGCTTCAGATACGCAGTATTTT
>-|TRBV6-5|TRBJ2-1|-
CASSYSSYRTYNEQFF
TGTGCCAGCAGTTACTCTTCCTACAGGACCTACAATGAGCAGTTCTTC
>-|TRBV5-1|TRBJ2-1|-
CASSFGRRPNSYNEQFF
TGCGCCAGCAGCTTTGGGCGGAGGCCTAACTCCTACAATGAGCAGTTCTTC
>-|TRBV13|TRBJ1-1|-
CASSLRNTEAFF
TGTGCCAGCAGCTTACGGAACACTGAAGCTTTCTTT
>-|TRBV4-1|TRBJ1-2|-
CASSQGWGYGYTF
TGCGCCAGCAGCCAAGGGTGGGGCTATGGCTACACCTTC
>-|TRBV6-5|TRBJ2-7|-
CASSNSPPRKSYEQYF
TGTGCCAGCAGTAACTCTCCGCCCCGAAAGTCCTACGAGCAGTACTTC
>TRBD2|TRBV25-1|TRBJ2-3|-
CASSESAGGPSDTQYF
TGTGCCAGCAGTGAATCGGCGGGGGGGCCAAGTGATACGCAGTATTTT
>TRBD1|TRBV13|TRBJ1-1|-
CASSLGTGSTDTEAFF
TGTGCCAGCAGCTTAGGGACAGGGAGTACGGACACTGAAGCTTTCTTT
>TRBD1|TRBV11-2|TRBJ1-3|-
CASSSIRGRDTIYF
TGTGCCAGCAGCTCAATCAGGGGGCGGGACACCATATATTTT
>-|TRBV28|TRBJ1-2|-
CASSLYRIGGGSYGYTF
TGTGCCAGCAGTTTATACCGAATCGGCGGCGGTTCCTATGGCTACACCTTC
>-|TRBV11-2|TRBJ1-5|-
CASSLSGYSNQPQHF
TGTGCCAGCAGCTTATCCGGTTATAGCAATCAGCCCCAGCATTTT
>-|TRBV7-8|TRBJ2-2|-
CASSLLLIGTNTGELFF
TGTGCCAGCAGCTTACTTCTAATAGGAACGAACACCGGGGAGCTGTTTTTT
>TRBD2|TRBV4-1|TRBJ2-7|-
CASSRGLAGAYPSYEQYF
TGCGCCAGCAGCCGAGGACTAGCGGGGGCGTACCCGTCCTACGAGCAGTACTTC
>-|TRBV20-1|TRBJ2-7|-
CSARAVYEQYF
TGCAGTGCTAGAGCAGTTTACGAGCAGTACTTC
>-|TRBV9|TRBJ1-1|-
CASSGGRKDTEAFF
TGTGCCAGCAGCGGGGGACGGAAAGACACTGAAGCTTTCTTT
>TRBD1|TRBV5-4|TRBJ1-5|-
CASSFGPGQKLQPQHF
TGTGCCAGCAGCTTTGGGCCGGGACAGAAACTTCAGCCCCAGCATTTT
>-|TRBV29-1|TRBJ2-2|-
CSVEDADTGELFF
TGCAGCGTTGAAGACGCTGACACCGGGGAGCTGTTTTTT
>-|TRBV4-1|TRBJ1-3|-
CASTWGASGNTIYF
TGCGCCAGTACGTGGGGAGCCTCTGGAAACACCATATATTTT
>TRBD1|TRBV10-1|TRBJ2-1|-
CASSESRTGAREQFF
TGCGCCAGCAGTGAGTCAAGGACAGGGGCGCGGGAGCAGTTCTTC
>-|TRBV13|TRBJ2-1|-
CASSLNLDEQFF
TGTGCCAGCAGCTTAAATCTCGATGAGCAGTTCTTC
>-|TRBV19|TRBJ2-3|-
CASTPDSLASGDTQYF
TGTGCCAGTACCCCCGACAGTCTAGCGTCTGGAGATACGCAGTATTTT
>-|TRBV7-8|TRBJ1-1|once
CASSTSANLNTEAFF
TGTGCCAGCAGCACCTCGGCGAACCTGAACACTGAAGCTTTCTTT
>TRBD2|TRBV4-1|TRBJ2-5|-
CASSQRLVGGYGETQYF
TGCGCCAGCAGCCAGAGACTAGTGGGGGGGTACGGAGAGACCCAGTACTTC
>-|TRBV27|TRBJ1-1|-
CASSLGQMNTEAFF
TGTGCCAGCAGTTTAGGGCAGATGAACACTGAAGCTTTCTTT
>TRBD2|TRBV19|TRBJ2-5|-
CASSTSGGFVETQYF
TGTGCCAGTAGTACTAGCGGGGGGTTTGTGGAGACCCAGTACTTC
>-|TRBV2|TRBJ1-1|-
CASRITGLYTEAFF
TGTGCCAGCAGGATAACAGGGCTATACACTGAAGCTTTCTTT
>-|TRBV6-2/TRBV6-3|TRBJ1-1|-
CASSYSLSHTGNTEAFF
TGTGCCAGCAGTTATTCCCTTTCCCACACCGGGAACACTGAAGCTTTCTTT
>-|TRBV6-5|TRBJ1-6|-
CASGESYNSPLHF
TGTGCCAGCGGGGAGAGTTATAATTCACCCCTCCACTTT
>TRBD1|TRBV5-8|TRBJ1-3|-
CASSRVWDRFSSSGNTIYF
TGTGCCAGCAGCCGAGTATGGGACAGGTTTTCTTCCTCTGGAAACACCATATATTTT
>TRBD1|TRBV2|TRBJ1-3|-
CASRGQGGGNTIYF
TGTGCCAGCAGAGGACAGGGCGGTGGAAACACCATATATTTT
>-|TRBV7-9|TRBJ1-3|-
CASSSAGSSGNTIYF
TGTGCCAGCAGCTCAGCAGGTAGCTCTGGAAACACCATATATTTT
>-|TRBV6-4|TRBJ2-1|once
CASSDWDGWNEQFF
TGTGCCAGCAGTGACTGGGACGGTTGGAATGAGCAGTTCTTC
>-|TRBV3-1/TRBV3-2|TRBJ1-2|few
CASSRSQGFGGYTF
TGTGCCAGCAGCAGGAGCCAGGGCTTTGGTGGCTACACCTTC
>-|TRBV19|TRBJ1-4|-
CASSIPGGGTNEKLFF
TGTGCCAGTAGTATCCCCGGGGGAGGGACTAATGAAAAACTGTTTTTT